The 32 T cell receptor beta chains reported below all come from one sample, sequenced in a study of cytomegalovirus exposure and HLA in healthy donors. Primers included in the PCR were 60 Vbeta and 13 Jbeta primers. The protocol was immunoSEQ multiplex PCR, while the TCRdb copy is restricted to in-frame clones and leaves out a portion. The sample records approximately 180,000 clones, 75% to 85% being singletons. Input material: PBMCs. These receptors all stem from a woman aged 55-70 years in good health and CMV-seropositive.

The sample holds a few counts of this clone. The V gene is TRBV27, the J gene TRBJ2-7; maybe TRBD1 (5 bases). The germline gives CDR1 MNHEY, CDR2 SMNVEV (reference sequence). This CDR3 spans 11 amino acids. V was pared by 3 bases and J by 7 bases, with 7 bases between. CDR3 DNA sequence: TGTGCCAGCAGTTTGGGGCTGGAGCAGTACTTC. It encodes CASSLGLEQYF.

The chain has TRBV5-1 and TRBJ2-7, with a weak D call TRBD1 (5 bases). The CDR3 is made up of 14 amino acids. Trimming cost V 2 bases and J 7 bases, with 16 bases left between them. Germline-derived CDR1 and CDR2 are SGHRS and YFSETQ. CDR3 region: CASSLTYRQQEQYF. The CDR3 DNA follows: TGCGCCAGCAGCTTAACCTACAGACAGCAAGAGCAGTACTTC.

The chain employs TRBV18 and TRBJ1-6; the match to TRBD1 covers 9 bases. J was trimmed by 5 bases and V by 2 bases; bases with no gene match: 4. In germline, CDR1 is KGHSH, CDR2 LQKENI. This CDR3 contains 16 residues. CDR3 region: CASSPMDRGNNSPLHF. In DNA, the CDR3 is TGTGCCAGCTCACCAATGGACAGGGGCAATAATTCACCCCTCCACTTT.

This chain uses TRBV28 with TRBJ1-2, with D possibly matching TRBD1 (6 bases). This CDR3 spans 14 amino acids. V dropped 6 bases and J dropped 2 bases, with 13 bases sitting between them. Germline-derived CDR1 and CDR2 are MDHEN and SYDVKM. The CDR3 region has the DNA TGTGCCAGCAGAATTTCACAGGGAAACTATGGCTACACCTTC. As protein: CASRISQGNYGYTF.

This sequence joins TRBV6-1 and TRBJ1-5, with 7 bases identical to TRBD1. The CDR3 loop spans 17 amino acids. Germline trimming cut 1 base from V and 0 bases from J; bases unmatched to any gene: 6. Germline V lookup: CDR1 MNHNS, CDR2 SASEGT. The CDR3 loop is CASSEVAGQTSNQPQHF. The CDR3 nucleotides read TGTGCCAGCAGTGAAGTTGCGGGACAGACTAGCAATCAGCCCCAGCATTTT.

V and J are TRBV28 and TRBJ2-6; D is ambiguous. Germline V lookup: CDR1 MDHEN, CDR2 SYDVKM. Trimming shortened V by 2 bases and J by 0 bases, and 8 bases separated the two germline ends. The CDR3 has 16 residues. The CDR3 sequence is CASSLRLASGANVLTF. Written as DNA, the CDR3 is TGTGCCAGCAGTTTACGACTTGCCTCTGGGGCCAACGTCCTGACTTTC. Full variable domain (missing parts from reference TRBV28 and TRBJ2-6): DVKVTQSSRYLVKRTGEKVFLECVQDMDHENMFWYRQDPGLGLRLIYFSYDVKMKEKGDIPEGYSVSREKKERFSLILESASTNQTSMYLCASSLRLASGANVLTFGAGSRLTVL.

The chain uses TRBV15 and TRBJ2-3; the D gene is possibly TRBD2 (6 bases). Germline CDR1 reads LNHNV; CDR2 reads YYDKDF (reference sequence). Between the trimmed V and J ends, which lost 8 bases and 0 bases, there was a span of 15 bases. The CDR3 loop spans 15 amino acids. The CDR3 reads CATSLGGASTDTQYF. DNA for the CDR3: TGTGCCACCTCTTTGGGCGGGGCTAGCACAGATACGCAGTATTTT.

The genes are TRBV7-3 and TRBJ1-3; D is perhaps TRBD1 (5 bases). The germline V gene has CDR1 SGHTA and CDR2 FQGTGA. V gave up 2 bases and J gave up 0 bases, with 8 bases separating them. The CDR3 contains 15 residues. CDR3 amino acids: CASSLDRNSGNTIYF. In DNA, the CDR3 is TGTGCCAGCAGCTTAGACAGAAACTCTGGAAACACCATATATTTT.

This clone has a handful of counts. The chain is built from TRBV27 and TRBJ1-1; D is unresolved. CDR1 MNHEY and CDR2 SMNVEV come from the germline V gene (reference sequence). The ends were cut back, 2 bases at V and 1 base at J, with 11 bases in the middle. This CDR3 has 15 residues. The CDR3 sequence is CASSLAGLWNTEAFF. The CDR3 bases are TGTGCCAGCAGTTTAGCAGGTTTATGGAACACTGAAGCTTTCTTT.

The table lists this clone with a few counts. This chain links TRBV4-2 with TRBJ1-2; no firm D call. Per the germline V gene, CDR1 is LGHNA and CDR2 is YNFKEQ. The CDR3 is 15 residues long. The germline V and J ends were trimmed by 4 bases and 5 bases, with 17 bases remaining between them. In nucleotides, the CDR3 is TGTGCCAGCAGCCCCGGGGAGTTGGAGCGATATGGCTACACCTTC. As protein: CASSPGELERYGYTF.

The CDR3 bases are TGTGCCAGCAGCTTAGCAGGGGAGGCAGAGACCCAGTACTTC. Amino acids: CASSLAGEAETQYF. This chain joins TRBV7-9 and TRBJ2-5, with a weak D call TRBD2 (6 bases). The CDR3 is 14 amino acids. V was clipped by 0 bases and J by 4 bases, with 9 bases between them. The germline CDR1 and CDR2 sequences are SEHNR and FQNEAQ (reference sequence). Full variable domain (outside the CDR3, taken from reference TRBV7-9 and TRBJ2-5): DTGVSQNPRHKITKRGQNVTFRCDPISEHNRLYWYRQTLGQGPEFLTYFQNEAQLEKSRLLSDRFSAERPKGSFSTLEIQRTEQGDSAMYLCASSLAGEAETQYFGPGTRLLVL.

V gene TRBV7-9 combines with J gene TRBJ1-6; a possible D gene is TRBD1 (6 bases). CDR1 and CDR2 from the germline V gene are SEHNR and FQNEAQ (reference sequence). V was clipped by 6 bases and J by 4 bases, with 25 bases between them. This CDR3 has 19 amino acids. DNA for the CDR3: TGTGCCAGCAGGACGGGGCCAGGGGAAATCGCCCAATATAATTCACCCCTCCACTTT. Its translation is CASRTGPGEIAQYNSPLHF.

A few counts support this clone. The chain carries TRBV30 and TRBJ2-5, with 8 bases lining up with TRBD1. The CDR3 is 13 amino acids. Germline V CDR1 and CDR2: GTSNPN, SVGIG (reference sequence). The CDR3 nucleotides read TGTGCTCTCGGACCAGGGGGCTGGGAGACCCAGTACTTC. As protein: CALGPGGWETQYF.

In its sample, this clone was seen once. V and J are TRBV4-1 and TRBJ2-7; 13 bases match TRBD2. V lost 4 bases, J lost 7 bases, and 7 bases stayed unmatched. This CDR3 comprises 15 residues. Looked up from germline, CDR1 is MGHRA and CDR2 is YSYEKL. CDR3 DNA sequence: TGCGCCAGCAGCCTTCCGGGACTAGCGGGAAATGAGCAGTACTTC. Protein: CASSLPGLAGNEQYF.

This clone appeared a single time. The genes are TRBV7-9 and TRBJ2-7; no reliable D call. The CDR3 totals 14 residues. Trimming cost V 2 bases and J 6 bases, with 14 bases left between them. CDR1 SEHNR and CDR2 FQNEAQ come from the germline V gene (reference sequence). The CDR3 reads CASSLSVPAGEQYF. The DNA for the CDR3 is TGTGCCAGCAGCTTAAGTGTTCCGGCAGGCGAGCAGTACTTC.

The genes are TRBV19 and TRBJ2-2; 8 positions match TRBD1. The CDR3 is 14 residues long. The J segment lost 7 bases and the V segment lost 4 bases, leaving 5 bases of the junction unmatched. Looked up from germline, CDR1 is LNHDA and CDR2 is SQIVND (reference sequence). CDR3 nucleotide sequence: TGTGCCAGTAGTAACAGACAGGGGAGCGGGGAGCTGTTTTTT. This sequence encodes CASSNRQGSGELFF.

The rearrangement joins TRBV9 to TRBJ2-3, with TRBD2 identical over 10 bases. The J segment lost 8 bases and the V segment lost 0 bases, leaving 9 bases of the junction unmatched. The CDR3 totals 16 residues. From germline, CDR1 is SGDLS and CDR2 YYNGEE. The CDR3 coding sequence is TGTGCCAGCAGCGTAGGCCTAGCGGGGGATAGGGGTACGCAGTATTTT. This gives the protein CASSVGLAGDRGTQYF.

The genes are TRBV5-6 and TRBJ1-2; D uncertain. Germline assignment: CDR1 SGHDT and CDR2 YYEEEE. The CDR3 totals 14 residues. Trimming shortened V by 4 bases and J by 3 bases, and 13 bases separated the two germline ends. CDR3 residues: CASSPPGTYYGYTF. The CDR3 nucleotides are TGTGCCAGCAGCCCACCAGGAACATACTATGGCTACACCTTC.

V usage is TRBV6-1 and J usage is TRBJ2-7; possibly TRBD1 for D (6 bases). V lost 7 bases, J lost 4 bases, and 17 bases lay in between. This CDR3 is built from 14 residues. Per germline, CDR1 MNHNS and CDR2 SASEGT. This CDR3 is CASTLDRSLYEQYF. The DNA of the CDR3 is TGTGCCAGCACCCTCGACAGGTCCCTATACGAGCAGTACTTC.

This sequence joins TRBV7-9 and TRBJ1-4, with 10 bases identical to TRBD1. This CDR3 has 17 residues. Germline V CDR1 and CDR2: SEHNR, FQNEAQ (reference sequence). J gave up 1 base and V 2 bases, and 4 bases lay outside the gene matches. CDR3 DNA sequence: TGTGCCAGCAGCTTAAGACAGGGGGCAGGAACTAATGAAAAACTGTTTTTT. Translating it yields CASSLRQGAGTNEKLFF.

V and J are TRBV10-1 and TRBJ2-3; TRBD2 agrees at 10 bases. J gave up 0 bases and V 2 bases, and 5 bases lay outside the gene matches. Germline-derived CDR1 and CDR2 are WNHNN and SYGVQD (reference sequence). The CDR3 contains 17 residues. The CDR3 here is CASSETSGTTSTDTQYF. CDR3 DNA: TGCGCCAGCAGTGAGACTAGCGGGACCACTAGCACAGATACGCAGTATTTT.

This chain joins TRBV28 and TRBJ2-5, with 7 positions matching TRBD2. J was trimmed by 3 bases and V by 2 bases; bases with no gene match: 3. The CDR3 consists of 14 residues. CDR1 MDHEN and CDR2 SYDVKM come from the germline V gene. The CDR3 region has the DNA TGTGCCAGCAGTTTAGGGGGGAGGGAAGAGACCCAGTACTTC. Translation: CASSLGGREETQYF.

The CDR3: CASSSERGLAGDIGELFF. CDR3 sequence (DNA): TGTGCCAGCAGTAGCGAGAGGGGACTAGCGGGAGATATCGGGGAGCTGTTTTTT. The chain links TRBV27 to TRBJ2-2, with 14 bases identical to TRBD2. The CDR3 has 18 amino acids. Germline V lookup: CDR1 MNHEY, CDR2 SMNVEV (reference sequence). Trimming cost V 5 bases and J 7 bases; bases outside gene matches: 12.

Comment on this clone: The junction shows a germline mismatch at one end, possibly a read error. The same CDR3 is also encoded by other DNA sequences in this sample. The rearrangement links TRBV5-1 to TRBJ2-6, with D tentatively TRBD1 (5 bases). The germline CDR1 and CDR2 sequences are SGHRS and YFSETQ. The CDR3 contains 15 residues. CDR3 nucleotide sequence: TGCGCCAGCAGCTTGGGTGGCTCTGGGGCCAACGGCCTGACTTTC. This gives the protein CASSLGGSGANGLTF.

This rearrangement joins TRBV7-8 to TRBJ1-1, with a tentative D call TRBD1 (6 bases). The CDR3 has 14 residues. Germline loops: CDR1 SGHVS, CDR2 FQNEAQ. Trimming removed 5 bases from V and 0 bases from J, with 10 bases in between. DNA for the CDR3: TGTGCCAGCAGCCCTACAGGGCTGAACACTGAAGCTTTCTTT. Its protein product is CASSPTGLNTEAFF.

The J gene is TRBJ1-1, the V gene TRBV11-2; D possibly corresponds to TRBD1 (5 bases). V shed 3 bases and J shed 0 bases, with 23 bases lying between them. In germline, CDR1 is SGHAT, CDR2 FQNNGV. The CDR3 length is 19 residues. This CDR3 is CASSLRPVWGGRMNTEAFF. In DNA, the CDR3 is TGTGCCAGCAGCTTGAGACCCGTCTGGGGGGGACGGATGAACACTGAAGCTTTCTTT.

The gene calls are TRBV6-1 and TRBJ1-2; D remains ambiguous. CDR3 size: 12 residues. Germline loops: CDR1 MNHNS, CDR2 SASEGT. The ends were cut back, 8 bases at V and 5 bases at J, with 12 bases in the middle. Here the CDR3 reads CASASLMYGYTF. The CDR3 bases are TGTGCCAGCGCCAGTCTGATGTATGGCTACACCTTC.

This clone has only a few counts. DNA for the CDR3: TGTGCCAGCAGAACCGGGACAGCCCTCAACTACGAGCAGTACTTC. This sequence encodes CASRTGTALNYEQYF. V and J are TRBV28 and TRBJ2-7; 7 positions match TRBD1. V shed 6 bases, J shed 3 bases, and the junction held 11 bases outside the gene matches. The CDR3 loop spans 15 amino acids. From germline, CDR1 is MDHEN and CDR2 SYDVKM.

The DNA of the CDR3 is TGCGCCAGCAGCCAAGGGGGGTGGGACAGAGGTCTGTTTTTT. This sequence encodes CASSQGGWDRGLFF. The V gene is TRBV4-1, the J gene TRBJ2-2; 7 nucleotides line up with TRBD1. This CDR3 spans 14 amino acids. Germline trimming cut 1 base from V and 14 bases from J; bases unmatched to any gene: 10. Germline CDR1 and CDR2: MGHRA and YSYEKL.

The rearrangement joins TRBV7-6 to TRBJ2-6, with 8 bases that match TRBD1. Unmatched junction bases numbered 8, after V lost 1 base and J lost 15 bases. The CDR3 is 14 residues long. Germline V gene lookup returns CDR1 SGHVS and CDR2 FNYEAQ. In DNA, the CDR3 is TGTGCCAGCAGCTTAGGGACAGGGAGTCTCGGCCTGACTTTC. It yields the protein CASSLGTGSLGLTF.

The J gene is TRBJ1-2, the V gene TRBV2; no reliable D call. This CDR3 region has 13 residues. The ends were cut back, 6 bases at V and 4 bases at J, with 12 bases in the middle. The germline CDR1 and CDR2 sequences are SNHLY and FYNNEI. The CDR3 nucleotides are TGTGCCAGCAGGACTACCTCAAGCTATGGCTACACCTTC. Its protein product is CASRTTSSYGYTF. The full variable domain, with the rest looked up from reference TRBV2 and TRBJ1-2, is EPEVTQTPSHQVTQMGQEVILRCVPISNHLYFYWYRQILGQKVEFLVSFYNNEISEKSEIFDDQFSVERPDGSNFTLKIRSTKLEDSAMYFCASRTTSSYGYTFGSGTRLTVV.

The CDR3 region is CASSITALAGVVTGELFF. CDR3 DNA: TGTGCCAGTAGTATAACTGCGCTAGCGGGAGTTGTCACCGGGGAGCTGTTTTTT. The chain is built from TRBV19 and TRBJ2-2, with TRBD2 matching 10 bases. Germline V gene data show CDR1 as LNHDA and CDR2 as SQIVND (reference sequence). The trim removed 2 bases at V and 4 bases at J, leaving 10 bases unmatched. CDR3 length: 18 residues.